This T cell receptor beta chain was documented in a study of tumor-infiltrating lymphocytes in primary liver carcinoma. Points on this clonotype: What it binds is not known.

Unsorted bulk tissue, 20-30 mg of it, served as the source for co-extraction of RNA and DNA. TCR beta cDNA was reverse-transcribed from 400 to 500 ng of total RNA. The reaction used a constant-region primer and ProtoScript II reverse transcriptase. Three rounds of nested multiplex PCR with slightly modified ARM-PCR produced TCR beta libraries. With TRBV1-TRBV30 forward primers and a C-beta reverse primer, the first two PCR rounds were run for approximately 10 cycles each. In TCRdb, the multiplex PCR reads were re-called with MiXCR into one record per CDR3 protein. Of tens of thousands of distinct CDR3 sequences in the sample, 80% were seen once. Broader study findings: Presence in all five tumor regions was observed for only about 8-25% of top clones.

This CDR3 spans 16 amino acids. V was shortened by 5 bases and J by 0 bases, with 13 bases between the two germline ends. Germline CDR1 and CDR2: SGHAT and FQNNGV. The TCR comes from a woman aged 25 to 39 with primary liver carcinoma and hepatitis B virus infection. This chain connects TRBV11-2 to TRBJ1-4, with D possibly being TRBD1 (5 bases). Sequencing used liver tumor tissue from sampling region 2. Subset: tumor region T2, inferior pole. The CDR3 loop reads CASSMFRGSTNEKLFF. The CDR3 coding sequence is TGTGCCAGCAGCATGTTTAGGGGATCAACTAATGAAAAACTGTTTTTT.